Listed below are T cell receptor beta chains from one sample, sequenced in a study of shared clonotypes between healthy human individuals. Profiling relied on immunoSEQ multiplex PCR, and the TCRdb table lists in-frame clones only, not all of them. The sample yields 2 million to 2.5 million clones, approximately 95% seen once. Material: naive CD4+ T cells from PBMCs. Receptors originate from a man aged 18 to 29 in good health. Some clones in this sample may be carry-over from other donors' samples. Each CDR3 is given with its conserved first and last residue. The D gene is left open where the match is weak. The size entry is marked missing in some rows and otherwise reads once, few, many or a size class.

CDR3 protein: CASSQRPIGTPEAFF
CDR3 DNA: TGCGCCAGCAGCCAGCGGCCTATCGGGACCCCTGAAGCTTTCTTT
D gene: -
J gene: TRBJ1-1
clone size: -
V gene: TRBV4-1

CDR3 protein: CASSRRGAEQYF
CDR3 DNA: TGTGCCAGCAGCCGCAGGGGCGCCGAGCAGTACTTC
D gene: -
J gene: TRBJ2-7
clone size: -
V gene: TRBV7-9

CDR3 protein: CAISERQDSPGNTIYF
CDR3 DNA: TGTGCCATCAGTGAGCGGCAGGACAGTCCTGGAAACACCATATATTTT
D gene: -
J gene: TRBJ1-3
clone size: -
V gene: TRBV10-3

CDR3 protein: CASSLTSGTTDTQYF
CDR3 DNA: TGCGCCAGCAGCTTGACTAGCGGGACCACAGATACGCAGTATTTT
D gene: TRBD2
J gene: TRBJ2-3
clone size: -
V gene: TRBV5-1

CDR3 protein: CASSRGLAGGGSTDTQYF
CDR3 DNA: TGTGCCAGCAGCCGTGGGCTAGCGGGAGGGGGGAGCACAGATACGCAGTATTTT
D gene: TRBD2
J gene: TRBJ2-3
clone size: -
V gene: TRBV5-4

CDR3 protein: CASSLGRIGTFTYEQYF
CDR3 DNA: TGCGCCAGCAGCTTGGGACGGATCGGTACCTTTACCTACGAGCAGTACTTC
D gene: -
J gene: TRBJ2-7
clone size: -
V gene: TRBV5-1

CDR3 protein: CASSLAYKGQETQYF
CDR3 DNA: TGTGCCAGCAGCTTAGCGTATAAGGGACAAGAGACCCAGTACTTC
D gene: -
J gene: TRBJ2-5
clone size: -
V gene: TRBV11-2

CDR3 protein: CAWSTGGDEQYF
CDR3 DNA: TGTGCCTGGAGTACGGGAGGCGACGAGCAGTACTTC
D gene: TRBD2
J gene: TRBJ2-7
clone size: once
V gene: TRBV30

CDR3 protein: CASSQGQGRGYTF
CDR3 DNA: TGTGCCAGCAGCCAGGGACAAGGCCGGGGGTACACCTTC
D gene: -
J gene: TRBJ1-2
clone size: -
V gene: TRBV7-2

CDR3 protein: CASSQVRASGGPDSYEQYF
CDR3 DNA: TGCGCCAGCAGCCAAGTGCGGGCTAGCGGGGGCCCCGACTCCTACGAGCAGTACTTC
D gene: TRBD2
J gene: TRBJ2-7
clone size: -
V gene: TRBV4-3

CDR3 protein: CASSSYQGPTYEQYF
CDR3 DNA: TGTGCCAGCTCATCATATCAGGGCCCTACCTACGAGCAGTACTTC
D gene: -
J gene: TRBJ2-7
clone size: -
V gene: TRBV18

CDR3 protein: CASSPIAGTRNNEQFF
CDR3 DNA: TGTGCCAGCAGCCCTATAGCGGGAACAAGGAACAATGAGCAGTTCTTC
D gene: TRBD2
J gene: TRBJ2-1
clone size: -
V gene: TRBV7-9

CDR3 protein: CASSERGQGKGYEQYF
CDR3 DNA: TGTGCCAGCAGCGAAAGGGGACAGGGGAAGGGTTACGAGCAGTACTTC
D gene: TRBD1
J gene: TRBJ2-7
clone size: -
V gene: TRBV11-2

CDR3 protein: CASSLLVRWPYGYTF
CDR3 DNA: TGTGCCAGCAGTTTATTGGTCAGGTGGCCCTATGGCTACACCTTC
D gene: -
J gene: TRBJ1-2
clone size: -
V gene: TRBV28

CDR3 protein: CATNRDEQFF
CDR3 DNA: TGTGCCACGAACCGAGATGAGCAGTTCTTC
D gene: -
J gene: TRBJ2-1
clone size: -
V gene: TRBV28

CDR3 protein: CASSKGQGSETQYF
CDR3 DNA: TGCGCCAGCAGCAAGGGACAGGGAAGTGAGACCCAGTACTTC
D gene: TRBD1
J gene: TRBJ2-5
clone size: -
V gene: TRBV5-1

CDR3 protein: CASSPGQGHNYGYTF
CDR3 DNA: TGTGCCAGCTCACCGGGGCAGGGCCATAACTATGGCTACACCTTC
D gene: -
J gene: TRBJ1-2
clone size: once
V gene: TRBV18

CDR3 protein: CASSLVAISYEQYF
CDR3 DNA: TGCGCCAGCAGCTTGGTTGCGATCTCCTACGAGCAGTACTTC
D gene: -
J gene: TRBJ2-7
clone size: -
V gene: TRBV5-1

CDR3 protein: CASSYLGLAGAQYF
CDR3 DNA: TGTGCCAGCAGCTACCTGGGACTAGCGGGGGCCCAGTACTTC
D gene: TRBD2
J gene: TRBJ2-5
clone size: -
V gene: TRBV7-9

CDR3 protein: CASSLRPGMNTEAFF
CDR3 DNA: TGTGCCAGCAGTCTGAGGCCAGGAATGAACACTGAAGCTTTCTTT
D gene: -
J gene: TRBJ1-1
clone size: -
V gene: TRBV7-9

CDR3 protein: CASGSTSRDRDGELFF
CDR3 DNA: TGTGCTAGTGGTTCGACTTCCCGGGACAGAGACGGGGAGCTGTTTTTT
D gene: TRBD1
J gene: TRBJ2-2
clone size: -
V gene: TRBV12-5

CDR3 protein: CASSLVGVGELFF
CDR3 DNA: TGTGCCAGCAGCTTAGTAGGGGTCGGGGAGCTGTTTTTT
D gene: -
J gene: TRBJ2-2
clone size: -
V gene: TRBV7-9

CDR3 protein: CASSAYRTALLAKNIQYF
CDR3 DNA: TGTGCCAGCAGCGCTTATCGGACAGCTCTTTTAGCCAAAAACATTCAGTACTTC
D gene: -
J gene: TRBJ2-4
clone size: -
V gene: TRBV2

CDR3 protein: CASSPPTGQETQYF
CDR3 DNA: TGTGCCAGCTCCCCTCCCACGGGGCAGGAGACCCAGTACTTC
D gene: -
J gene: TRBJ2-5
clone size: -
V gene: TRBV18

CDR3 protein: CATSRGAASGSYEQYF
CDR3 DNA: TGTGCCACCAGCAGAGGGGCGGCTAGCGGGAGTTACGAACAGTACTTC
D gene: TRBD2
J gene: TRBJ2-7
clone size: -
V gene: TRBV15

CDR3 protein: CATSRGLTDTQYF
CDR3 DNA: TGTGCCACCAGCAGGGGATTGACAGATACGCAGTATTTT
D gene: -
J gene: TRBJ2-3
clone size: -
V gene: TRBV15

CDR3 protein: CASSTTSTDTQYF
CDR3 DNA: TGTGCCAGCAGTACGACTAGCACAGATACGCAGTATTTT
D gene: -
J gene: TRBJ2-3
clone size: once
V gene: TRBV28

CDR3 protein: CASSDRYIEPQHF
CDR3 DNA: TGTGCCAGTAGTGATCGTTACATTGAGCCCCAGCATTTT
D gene: -
J gene: TRBJ1-5
clone size: -
V gene: TRBV19

CDR3 protein: CASRGQFNQPQHF
CDR3 DNA: TGTGCCAGCAGGGGACAGTTCAATCAGCCCCAGCATTTT
D gene: TRBD1
J gene: TRBJ1-5
clone size: -
V gene: TRBV28

CDR3 protein: CASSPNRAPGANVLTF
CDR3 DNA: TGTGCCAGCAGTCCAAATAGGGCTCCAGGGGCCAACGTCCTGACTTTC
D gene: -
J gene: TRBJ2-6
clone size: -
V gene: TRBV6-6

CDR3 protein: CASTSDGNTGELFF
CDR3 DNA: -
D gene: -
J gene: TRBJ2-2
clone size: -
V gene: TRBV19

CDR3 protein: CASSISPGVDGYTF
CDR3 DNA: TGTGCCAGCAGTATATCCCCAGGGGTGGATGGCTACACCTTC
D gene: -
J gene: TRBJ1-2
clone size: once
V gene: TRBV28

CDR3 protein: CASIGFSYYGYTF
CDR3 DNA: TGTGCCAGCATTGGTTTTTCCTACTATGGCTACACCTTC
D gene: -
J gene: TRBJ1-2
clone size: -
V gene: TRBV28

CDR3 protein: CASSLRTGGGNTIYF
CDR3 DNA: TGTGCCAGCAGTCTCCGGACAGGAGGGGGAAACACCATATATTTT
D gene: TRBD1
J gene: TRBJ1-3
clone size: -
V gene: TRBV28

CDR3 protein: CASSLSTRVGGTQYF
CDR3 DNA: TGTGCCAGCAGCCTATCGACTAGAGTGGGGGGGACCCAGTACTTC
D gene: -
J gene: TRBJ2-5
clone size: -
V gene: TRBV7-9

CDR3 protein: CASSLEGYEQYF
CDR3 DNA: TGTGCCAGCAGCTTAGAGGGATACGAGCAGTACTTC
D gene: -
J gene: TRBJ2-7
clone size: once
V gene: TRBV11-3

CDR3 protein: CASSSVHFSGNTIYF
CDR3 DNA: TGTGCCAGCAGTTCGGTCCACTTCTCTGGAAACACCATATATTTT
D gene: -
J gene: TRBJ1-3
clone size: -
V gene: TRBV28

CDR3 protein: CANGIDRGAGGYTF
CDR3 DNA: TGTGCCAACGGGATCGACCGTGGGGCTGGAGGCTACACCTTC
D gene: -
J gene: TRBJ1-2
clone size: once
V gene: TRBV28

CDR3 protein: CASSESTGGSNTEAFF
CDR3 DNA: TGTGCCAGCAGTGAATCCACTGGGGGGTCGAACACTGAAGCTTTCTTT
D gene: -
J gene: TRBJ1-1
clone size: -
V gene: TRBV2

CDR3 protein: CASSLVVGSSYEQYF
CDR3 DNA: TGCGCCAGCAGCTTGGTGGTCGGGAGCTCCTACGAGCAGTACTTC
D gene: -
J gene: TRBJ2-7
clone size: -
V gene: TRBV5-1

CDR3 protein: CASSLGVGRGRSANTEAFF
CDR3 DNA: TGTGCCAGCAGCTTAGGGGTCGGCAGGGGGCGATCGGCGAACACTGAAGCTTTCTTT
D gene: TRBD1
J gene: TRBJ1-1
clone size: -
V gene: TRBV11-2

CDR3 protein: CASSQGSAWSGELFF
CDR3 DNA: TGTGCCAGCTCGCAGGGTTCGGCGTGGTCCGGGGAGCTGTTTTTT
D gene: -
J gene: TRBJ2-2
clone size: -
V gene: TRBV18

CDR3 protein: CASSQVPSIFPGGLRETQYF
CDR3 DNA: TGCGCCAGCAGCCAAGTGCCTTCTATCTTTCCGGGAGGATTGAGAGAGACCCAGTACTTC
D gene: TRBD2
J gene: TRBJ2-5
clone size: -
V gene: TRBV4-1

CDR3 protein: CASRDSLTDTQYF
CDR3 DNA: TGTGCCAGCCGGGACTCTCTCACAGATACGCAGTATTTT
D gene: -
J gene: TRBJ2-3
clone size: once
V gene: TRBV10-3

CDR3 protein: CASSFGGDYGYTF
CDR3 DNA: TGCGCCAGCAGCTTTGGGGGCGACTATGGCTACACCTTC
D gene: -
J gene: TRBJ1-2
clone size: -
V gene: TRBV5-1

CDR3 protein: CASSRGLAEPPYEQYF
CDR3 DNA: TGTGCCAGCAGCCGCGGACTAGCGGAGCCACCCTACGAGCAGTACTTC
D gene: TRBD2
J gene: TRBJ2-7
clone size: -
V gene: TRBV11-2

CDR3 protein: CASSLEENYNEQFF
CDR3 DNA: TGTGCCAGCAGCTTGGAAGAAAACTACAATGAGCAGTTCTTC
D gene: -
J gene: TRBJ2-1
clone size: -
V gene: TRBV5-4

CDR3 protein: CASSPRGGTSGNNEQFF
CDR3 DNA: TGTGCCAGCAGCCCTCGCGGCGGGACTAGCGGGAACAATGAGCAGTTCTTC
D gene: TRBD2
J gene: TRBJ2-1
clone size: -
V gene: TRBV5-4

CDR3 protein: CASSPLGDGETQYF
CDR3 DNA: TGTGCCAGCAGCCCCTTGGGGGACGGAGAGACCCAGTACTTC
D gene: -
J gene: TRBJ2-5
clone size: -
V gene: TRBV28

CDR3 protein: CASSQEVTPANTGELFF
CDR3 DNA: TGCGCCAGCAGCCAAGAAGTTACACCCGCGAACACCGGGGAGCTGTTTTTT
D gene: -
J gene: TRBJ2-2
clone size: -
V gene: TRBV4-3

CDR3 protein: CASSFQRGTEAFF
CDR3 DNA: TGTGCCAGCAGTTTTCAAAGGGGGACTGAAGCTTTCTTT
D gene: -
J gene: TRBJ1-1
clone size: -
V gene: TRBV27

CDR3 protein: CASSLETMNTEAFF
CDR3 DNA: TGTGCCAGTAGTTTAGAAACCATGAACACTGAAGCTTTCTTT
D gene: -
J gene: TRBJ1-1
clone size: few
V gene: TRBV19

CDR3 protein: CASRSPGGYTF
CDR3 DNA: TGTGCCAGCAGATCCCCTGGTGGCTACACCTTC
D gene: -
J gene: TRBJ1-2
clone size: -
V gene: TRBV6-5

CDR3 protein: CASSVRGPRNEQFF
CDR3 DNA: TGTGCCAGCAGTGTACGGGGGCCACGGAATGAGCAGTTCTTC
D gene: -
J gene: TRBJ2-1
clone size: few
V gene: TRBV6-1